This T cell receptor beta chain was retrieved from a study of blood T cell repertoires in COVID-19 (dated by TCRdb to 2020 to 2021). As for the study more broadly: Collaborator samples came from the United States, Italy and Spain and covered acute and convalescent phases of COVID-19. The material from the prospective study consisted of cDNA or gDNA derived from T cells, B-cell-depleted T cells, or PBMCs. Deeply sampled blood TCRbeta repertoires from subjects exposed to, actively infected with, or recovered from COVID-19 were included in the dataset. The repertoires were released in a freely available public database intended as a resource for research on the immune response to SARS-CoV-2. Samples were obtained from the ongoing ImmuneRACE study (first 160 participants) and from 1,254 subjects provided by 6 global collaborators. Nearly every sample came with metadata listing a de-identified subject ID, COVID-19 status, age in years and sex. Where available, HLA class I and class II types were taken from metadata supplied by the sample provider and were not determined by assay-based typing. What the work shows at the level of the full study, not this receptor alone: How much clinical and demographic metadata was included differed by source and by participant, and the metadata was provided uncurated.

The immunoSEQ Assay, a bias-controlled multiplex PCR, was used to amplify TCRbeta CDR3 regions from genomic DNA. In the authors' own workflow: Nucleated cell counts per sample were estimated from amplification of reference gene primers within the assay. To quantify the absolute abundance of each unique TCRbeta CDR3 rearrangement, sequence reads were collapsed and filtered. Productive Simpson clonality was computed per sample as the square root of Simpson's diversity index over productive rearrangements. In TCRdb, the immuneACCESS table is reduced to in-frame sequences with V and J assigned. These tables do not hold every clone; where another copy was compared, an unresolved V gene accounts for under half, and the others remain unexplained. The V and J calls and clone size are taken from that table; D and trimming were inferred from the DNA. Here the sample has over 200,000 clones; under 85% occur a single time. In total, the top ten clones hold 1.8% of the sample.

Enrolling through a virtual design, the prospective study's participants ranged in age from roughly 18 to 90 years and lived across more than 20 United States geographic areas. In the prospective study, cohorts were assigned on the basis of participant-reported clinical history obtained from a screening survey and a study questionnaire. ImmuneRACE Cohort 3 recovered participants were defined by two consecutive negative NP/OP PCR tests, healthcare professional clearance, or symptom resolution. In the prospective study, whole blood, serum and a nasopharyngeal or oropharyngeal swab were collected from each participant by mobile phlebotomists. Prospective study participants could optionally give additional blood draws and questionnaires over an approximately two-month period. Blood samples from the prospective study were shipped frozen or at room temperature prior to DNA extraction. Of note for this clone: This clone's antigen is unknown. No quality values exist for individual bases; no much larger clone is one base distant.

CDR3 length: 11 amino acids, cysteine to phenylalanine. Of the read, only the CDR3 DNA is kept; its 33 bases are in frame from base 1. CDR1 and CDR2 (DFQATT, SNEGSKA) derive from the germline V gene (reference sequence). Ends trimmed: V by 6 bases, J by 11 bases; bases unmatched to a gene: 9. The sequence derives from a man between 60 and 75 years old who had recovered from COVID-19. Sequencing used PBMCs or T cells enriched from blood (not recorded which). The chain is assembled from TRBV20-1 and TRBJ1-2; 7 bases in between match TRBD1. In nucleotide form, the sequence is TGCAGTGCCACCCGGGACAGATGGTACACCTTC. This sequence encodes CSATRDRWYTF.